This record concerns one T cell receptor (beta chain) sequence. Antigen unknown. These data are taken from a study of T-cell reconstitution after alpha-beta-depleted transplantation in children. Whole-study results and caveats: Several hundred rapidly expanded clones from non-depleted graft cells reportedly supplied alpha-beta T cells about two months post-transplant.

A TCRbeta library incorporating unique molecular identifiers was prepared. MiXCR was run by TCRdb on the PCR reads, yielding one entry per CDR3 protein. The sample has around 130,000 distinct CDR3 sequences; around a tenth are singletons. Trimming cost V 2 bases and J 3 bases, with 14 bases left between them. This CDR3 is 14 amino acids long. CDR1 is DFQATT and CDR2 is SNEGSKA in the germline V gene (reference sequence). Specimen: PBMCs, mostly from graft donor cells, collected 180 days after TCRalphabeta/CD19-depleted stem cell transplant. The TCR originated in a girl under two years old who had a stem cell transplant for combined immunodeficiency, so the T cells may come from the graft donor. This rearrangement joins TRBV20-1 to TRBJ2-7; unclear D gene. CDR3 sequence: CSARPISFNYEQYF. For the CDR3, the DNA is TGCAGTGCTAGACCTATCTCCTTTAACTACGAGCAGTACTTC.